This is a list of T cell receptor beta chains from one sample in a study of low-dose radiotherapy and immunotherapy resistance in tumors. TCRdb processed the reads anew with MiXCR; each CDR3 protein has one entry. The sample yields tens of thousands of distinct CDR3 sequences, about 23% seen once. The sample consisted of PBMCs, taken before treatment. The receptors stem from a male donor with prostate cancer. CDR3s include the opening cysteine and the closing phenylalanine or tryptophan. A D gene is named only where the DNA matches it firmly. The size field is filled for only some rows; it gives once, few, many or a size class.

TRBJ1-3	many	NA	TRBV7-2	CASTPKVATSSGNTIYF	TGTGCCAGCACCCCGAAGGTGGCTACAAGCTCTGGAAACACCATATATTTT
TRBJ2-2	NA	NA	TRBV18	CASSPLQGLNTGELFFF	NA
TRBJ2-7	many	TRBD1	TRBV5-1	CASRQRQGIGEQYF	TGCGCCAGCAGACAAAGACAGGGCATTGGTGAGCAGTACTTC
TRBJ2-1	many	TRBD1	TRBV20-1	CSATPGTGGSNNEQFF	TGCAGTGCTACTCCCGGGACAGGGGGCAGCAACAATGAGCAGTTCTTC
TRBJ1-2	few	NA	TRBV18	CASSPAGEGGYTF	TGTGCCAGCTCACCGGCAGGGGAGGGAGGCTACACCTTC
TRBJ2-7	many	NA	TRBV29-1	CSVETTQYEQYF	TGCAGCGTTGAAACGACACAGTACGAGCAGTACTTC
TRBJ1-4	many	NA	TRBV4-2	CASSQDRQLDEKLFF	TGTGCCAGCAGCCAAGATCGACAGCTAGATGAAAAACTGTTTTTT
TRBJ2-3	many	TRBD1	TRBV7-9	CASSLELGTELADTQYF	TGTGCCAGCAGCTTAGAACTCGGGACAGAGTTGGCAGATACGCAGTATTTT
TRBJ1-6	medium-sized	NA	TRBV5-6	CASSSWGLQNSPLHF	TGTGCCAGCAGCTCGTGGGGGCTCCAAAATTCACCCCTCCACTTT
TRBJ2-1	NA	TRBD2	TRBV24-1	CATSDSSGSSYNEQFF	TGTGCCACCAGTGATTCCAGCGGGAGCTCCTACAATGAGCAGTTCTTT
TRBJ2-3	many	NA	TRBV7-2	CASSRREGFGPRRDTQYF	TGTGCCAGCAGCAGGAGAGAGGGGTTCGGGCCGAGAAGAGATACGCAGTATTTT
TRBJ1-1	many	TRBD1	TRBV30	CAWSGTPGQGYTEAFF	TGTGCCTGGAGTGGAACTCCGGGACAGGGGTACACTGAAGCTTTCTTT
TRBJ2-1	many	NA	TRBV20-1	CSAETPGRTGNEQFF	TGCAGTGCTGAGACCCCGGGGAGGACAGGCAATGAGCAGTTCTTC
TRBJ2-5	many	TRBD2	TRBV4-1	CASSPSGAGVETQYF	TGCGCCAGCAGCCCCTCTGGAGCGGGAGTTGAGACCCAGTACTTC
TRBJ2-7	many	NA	TRBV11-2	CASSSRVAEQYF	TGTGCCAGCAGCTCCCGAGTGGCCGAGCAGTACTTC
TRBJ2-3	few	TRBD2	TRBV12-3/TRBV12-4	CASSQRGGQDTQYF	TGTGCCAGCAGCCAGCGGGGGGGCCAGGATACGCAGTATTTT
TRBJ1-1	many	NA	TRBV5-4	CASSLRGTEAFF	TGTGCCAGCAGCCTCAGGGGAACTGAAGCTTTCTTT
TRBJ2-1	many	NA	TRBV3-1	CASSQGFTSPTNEQFF	TGTGCCAGCAGCCAAGGTTTCACTAGTCCAACCAATGAGCAGTTCTTC
TRBJ2-3	many	TRBD2	TRBV10-1	CASGDPGGGTDTQYF	TGCGCCAGCGGGGACCCGGGAGGGGGCACAGATACGCAGTATTTT
TRBJ2-3	NA	TRBD2	TRBV5-1	CASSFAGGITDTQYF	TGCGCCAGCAGCTTTGCGGGGGGGATCACAGATACGCAGTATTTT
TRBJ2-3	many	NA	TRBV19	CASSYGTADTQYF	TGTGCCAGTAGTTATGGGACCGCAGATACGCAGTATTTT
TRBJ2-1	NA	NA	TRBV7-9	CASSLGGGHYNEQFF	TGTGCCAGCAGCTTGGGTGGGGGGCACTACAATGAGCAGTTCTTC
TRBJ1-2	NA	NA	TRBV5-1	CASSPEGGVGYTF	TGCGCCAGCAGCCCAGAGGGGGGGGTCGGCTACACCTTC
TRBJ1-2	many	NA	TRBV3-1	CASSQETGTNYGYTF	TGTGCCAGCAGCCAAGAAACCGGGACAAACTATGGCTACACCTTC
TRBJ1-5	many	TRBD1	TRBV10-3	CAISENPGQGDQPQHF	TGTGCCATCAGTGAGAATCCGGGACAGGGGGACCAGCCCCAGCATTTT
TRBJ2-1	many	NA	TRBV20-1	CSARLVWVGEQFF	TGCAGTGCTAGGCTAGTATGGGTTGGTGAGCAGTTCTTC
TRBJ2-3	few	NA	TRBV5-1	CASSWEGGASTDTQYF	TGCGCCAGCAGCTGGGAGGGGGGAGCAAGCACAGATACGCAGTATTTT
TRBJ1-1	many	NA	TRBV7-2	CASSFAGKNTEAFF	TGTGCCAGCAGCTTCGCAGGGAAGAACACTGAAGCTTTCTTT
TRBJ2-7	many	NA	TRBV5-6	CASSQKGVVNEQYF	TGTGCCAGCAGCCAAAAGGGGGTAGTCAACGAGCAGTACTTC
TRBJ1-5	many	NA	TRBV30	CAWTGDGNQPQHF	TGTGCCTGGACAGGGGATGGCAATCAGCCCCAGCATTTT
TRBJ2-1	NA	NA	TRBV27	CASNRATGAVGEQFF	TGTGCCAGCAACCGGGCCACGGGAGCCGTCGGTGAGCAGTTCTTC
TRBJ1-6	NA	NA	TRBV5-6	CASSLSGRPMYNSPLHF	TGTGCCAGCAGCTTGAGCGGGCGTCCAATGTATAATTCACCCCTCCACTTT
TRBJ2-5	many	NA	TRBV5-1	CASSLAHPGGETQYF	TGCGCCAGCAGCTTGGCCCACCCTGGAGGCGAGACCCAGTACTTC
TRBJ1-5	NA	NA	TRBV23-1	CDRRRGSPQPQHF	TGCGACCGCCGGAGGGGTTCCCCTCAGCCCCAGCATTTT
TRBJ2-5	many	TRBD2	TRBV20-1	CSAVPGSGRVLETQYF	TGCAGTGCCGTCCCGGGTAGCGGGAGGGTTTTAGAGACCCAGTACTTC
TRBJ2-1	NA	NA	TRBV6-1	CASSLAVTYNEQFF	TGTGCCAGCAGCCTAGCCGTTACCTACAATGAGCAGTTCTTC
TRBJ1-6	many	NA	TRBV5-4	CASSPTGSSYNSPLHF	TGTGCCAGCAGCCCCACAGGGAGCTCCTATAATTCACCCCTCCACTTT
TRBJ2-1	NA	TRBD2	TRBV4-2	CASSQRGAGGVDEQFF	TGTGCCAGCAGCCAACGAGGGGCGGGGGGGGTAGATGAGCAGTTCTTC
TRBJ1-6	many	TRBD1	TRBV7-2	CASSRTGINSPLHF	TGTGCCAGCAGCCGGACAGGGATTAATTCACCCCTCCACTTT
TRBJ2-2	many	NA	TRBV5-1	CASSLGQSRNTGELFF	TGCGCCAGCAGCTTGGGACAGTCCCGGAACACCGGGGAGCTGTTTTTT
TRBJ2-7	few	TRBD2	TRBV9	CASSVGGGINEQYF	TGTGCCAGCAGCGTAGGGGGAGGGATCAACGAGCAGTACTTC
TRBJ1-1	NA	TRBD1	TRBV7-9	CASSLRQGASEAFF	TGTGCCAGCAGCTTAAGGCAGGGGGCGTCTGAAGCTTTCTTT
TRBJ1-5	NA	NA	TRBV24-1	CATRAGDNQPQHF	TGTGCCACCCGCGCAGGGGATAATCAGCCCCAGCATTTT
TRBJ2-7	few	TRBD1	TRBV9	CASSIGQGESYEQYF	TGTGCCAGCAGCATAGGACAGGGGGAGTCCTACGAGCAGTACTTC
TRBJ2-1	medium-sized	TRBD1	TRBV29-1	CSVGQGYNEQFF	TGCAGCGTCGGACAGGGCTACAATGAGCAGTTCTTC
TRBJ1-3	many	NA	TRBV25-1	CASSDTGGDSFSGNTIYF	TGTGCCAGCAGTGATACGGGGGGCGACAGTTTCTCTGGAAACACCATATATTTT
TRBJ2-7	many	NA	TRBV4-2	CASSQGFSYEQYF	TGTGCCAGCAGCCAAGGGTTCTCCTACGAGCAGTACTTC
TRBJ1-1	many	NA	TRBV2	CASSEERQGEAFF	TGTGCCAGCAGTGAAGAGAGGCAGGGGGAAGCTTTCTTT
TRBJ2-7	many	TRBD2	TRBV4-2	CASSQGGEGSDEQYF	TGTGCCAGCAGCCAAGGTGGGGAGGGATCGGACGAGCAGTACTTC
TRBJ2-7	NA	NA	TRBV5-4	CASSVQTGYEQYF	TGTGCCAGCAGCGTACAGACGGGGTACGAGCAGTACTTC
TRBJ2-7	many	TRBD1	TRBV7-8	CASSFSPRQGNEQYF	TGTGCCAGCAGCTTTTCCCCGCGACAGGGGAACGAGCAGTACTTC
TRBJ2-1	NA	NA	TRBV6-2/TRBV6-3	CASRSSVSSYNEQFF	TGTGCCAGCAGAAGTTCGGTGAGCTCCTACAATGAGCAGTTCTTC
TRBJ1-1	NA	TRBD1	TRBV7-9	CAGEGQGATEAFF	TGTGCCGGGGAGGGACAGGGGGCGACTGAAGCTTTCTTT
TRBJ2-2	many	NA	TRBV20-1	CSAREPPTGELFF	TGCAGTGCTAGAGAGCCTCCAACCGGGGAGCTGTTTTTT
TRBJ2-4	many	NA	TRBV27	CASSPSKNIQYF	TGTGCCAGCAGTCCGTCCAAAAACATTCAGTACTTC